This T cell receptor beta chain comes out of a study of early T cells in non-severe SARS-CoV-2 infection (dated by TCRdb to the early 2020s). Concerning the study at large: Because TCR sequencing relied on bulk RNA taken from unsorted whole blood, pairing of alpha and beta chains was not possible.

This clonotype was seen a few times. Its antigen is currently not known. One base away there is no much larger clone; base qualities are not given. Results and caveats for the whole study, not just this receptor: VDJdb matching was skewed toward anti-spike CD8 responses and likely underestimated virus-specific expansions by missing private and CD4 specificities.

The protocol used for the library was 5' RACE. The listed sequencing device is NextSeq 500. The TCR library protocol attached unique molecular identifiers to individual cDNA molecules to correct for sequencing error and PCR bias. Sequencing covered both TCR alpha and beta chains, and within each sample the abundances of alpha and beta sequences were tightly co-correlated. In the paper's pipeline: Decombinator V4 was used to perform V gene, J gene and CDR3 annotation of TCR sequences. TCRs were defined as expanded if a significant change between any two time points was detected under a Poisson model with p below 0.0001. TCR abundances were normalised to the total number of TCRs sequenced in each sample and reported as counts per million. MAIT TCRs were defined by TRAV1-2 paired with TRAJ12, TRAJ20 or TRAJ33, and iNKT TCRs by TRAV10 paired with TRAJ18. VDJdb, accessed 1 November 2021, was searched for CMV, EBV and SARS-CoV-2 annotated TCRs, with TCRs annotated for multiple antigens excluded. Using fastp at Q25 and MiXCR, TCRdb reprocessed the public reads and kept productive beta chains. Every distinct CDR3 protein forms one entry, paired with its most common genes and DNA. The V and J calls were determined by TCRdb, not by the authors. Counted in this sample were roughly 58,000 distinct CDR3 sequences; 6.2% of them appeared once. The top ten constitute less than 5% of the sample.

Set within a cohort of healthcare workers in London, UK, this nested case-control study involved weekly PCR testing of nasopharyngeal swabs along with blood sampling. Healthcare workers were recruited between 23 and 31 March 2020, during the week of the UK lockdown, and were followed weekly for up to 16 weeks. The CDR3 covers 15 residues, taking in both the cysteine and the phenylalanine. Only CDR3 DNA is held: 45 bases, read in frame from base 1. Looking up the germline V gene (reference sequence) yields CDR1 SGHKS and CDR2 YYEKEE. V gives up 1 base and J gives up 5 bases, and the segment between their germline ends measures 15 bases.

Recombination joined TRBV5-5 with TRBJ1-2; the best D guess is TRBD1, with 5 bases matching. The receptor was derived from an adult who was a healthcare worker with PCR-confirmed SARS-CoV-2 infection or an uninfected control (not recorded which). The sample comprised whole blood. The CDR3 here reads CASSLPGTTAYGYTF. The sequenced DNA is TGTGCCAGCAGCTTGCCCGGGACGACGGCTTATGGCTACACCTTC. The full variable domain, with segments outside the CDR3 supplied by the reference TRBV5-5 and TRBJ1-2 proteins, appears as DAGVTQSPTHLIKTRGQQVTLRCSPISGHKSVSWYQQVLGQGPQFIFQYYEKEERGRGNFPDRFSARQFPNYSSELNVNALLLGDSALYLCASSLPGTTAYGYTFGSGTRLTVV.